One T cell receptor beta chain is described in this entry. The data were taken from a study of T cell changes during pregnancy in multiple sclerosis. Repertoires were generated with immunoSEQ multiplex PCR, while TCRdb's copy carries only in-frame clones and drops some. Of 50,000 to 65,000 clones in the sample, around 90% were seen once. The junction had 7 bases not matched to a gene; V was cut back by 3 bases and J by 7 bases. Looked up from germline, CDR1 is LNHNV and CDR2 is YYDKDF (reference sequence). CDR3 length: 15 amino acids. Here the sequenced sample was CD8+ T cells from peripheral blood mononuclear cells, taken before pregnancy. This chain connects TRBV15 to TRBJ2-5; TRBD2 matches at 11 bases. The TCR originated in a female donor with multiple sclerosis, enrolled in a pregnancy study. The CDR3 coding sequence is TGTGCCACCAGCAGGGAATCGACTAGCGGGGCGACCCAGTACTTC. This translates into CATSRESTSGATQYF.